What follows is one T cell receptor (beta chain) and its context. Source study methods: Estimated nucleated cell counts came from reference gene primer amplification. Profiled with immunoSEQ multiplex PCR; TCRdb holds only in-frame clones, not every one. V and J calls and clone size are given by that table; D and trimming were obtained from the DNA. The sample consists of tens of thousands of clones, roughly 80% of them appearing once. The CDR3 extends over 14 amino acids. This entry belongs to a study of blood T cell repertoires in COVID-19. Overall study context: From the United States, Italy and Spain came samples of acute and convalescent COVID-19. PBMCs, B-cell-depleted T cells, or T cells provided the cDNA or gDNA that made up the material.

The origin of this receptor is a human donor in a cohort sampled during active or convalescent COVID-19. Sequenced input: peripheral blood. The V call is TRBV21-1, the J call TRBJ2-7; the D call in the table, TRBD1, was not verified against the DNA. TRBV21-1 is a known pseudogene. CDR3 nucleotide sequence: TGTGCCAGCCCGGACAGGGGAGTAATCTACGAGCAGTACTTC. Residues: CASPDRGVIYEQYF.